These T cell receptor beta chains were read from a single sample in a study of blood T cells in healthy people across ages. MiXCR was run by TCRdb on the 5' RACE reads, yielding one entry per CDR3 protein. The table lists 600,000 to 1,000,000 distinct CDR3 sequences, 58% of them singletons, with around 22% in the top ten. The material sequenced was blood. These receptor sequences come from a man under 40 in good health. The CDR3 runs from the conserved cysteine through the conserved F or W. A D gene is named only where the DNA matches it firmly. Size values are once, few and many counts, or a class for expanded clones, and some rows have none.

>TRBD2|TRBJ2-5|TRBV10-3|.
TGTGCCATCAAGTCCGGACTAGCGGGATGGGAGACCCAGTACTTC
CAIKSGLAGWETQYF
>.|TRBJ2-6|TRBV5-1|.
TGCGCCAGCAGTCGGGCAGGTACCACTGGGGCCAACGTCCTGACTTTC
CASSRAGTTGANVLTF
>.|TRBJ2-3|TRBV12-3/TRBV12-4|few
TGTGCCAGCAGTTTAGCCCGGGGGCGCACAGATACGCAGTATTTT
CASSLARGRTDTQYF
>TRBD1|TRBJ2-4|TRBV29-1|few
TGCAGCGTTGGTGACAGGGCGCAGCAGTACTTC
CSVGDRAQQYF
>TRBD1|TRBJ1-1|TRBV20-1|.
TGCAGTGCTAAGGACCAGGGGGGACTCTTCACTGAAGCTTTCTTT
CSAKDQGGLFTEAFF
>TRBD1|TRBJ1-6|TRBV20-1|.
TGCAGTGCTAGAGTCTCGGCCAGGGGGCTGTGGCCCCTCCACTTT
CSARVSARGLWPLHF
>TRBD1|TRBJ1-5|TRBV12-3/TRBV12-4|.
TGTGCCAGCAGTTTAGCGACAGGGACCTCCAATCAGCCCCAGCATTTT
CASSLATGTSNQPQHF
>TRBD1|TRBJ2-7|TRBV3-1|once
TGTGCCAGCAGCCCTAGACAGGGGGGTCGCTACGAGCAGTACTTC
CASSPRQGGRYEQYF
>TRBD2|TRBJ2-7|TRBV20-1|.
TGCAGTGCGACTAGCGGGGGGGCAGTGTCCTACGAGCAGTACTTC
CSATSGGAVSYEQYF
>.|TRBJ2-3|TRBV5-1|.
TGCGCCAGCAGCCCGGAGGGGGGGCGCACAGATACGCAGTATTTT
CASSPEGGRTDTQYF